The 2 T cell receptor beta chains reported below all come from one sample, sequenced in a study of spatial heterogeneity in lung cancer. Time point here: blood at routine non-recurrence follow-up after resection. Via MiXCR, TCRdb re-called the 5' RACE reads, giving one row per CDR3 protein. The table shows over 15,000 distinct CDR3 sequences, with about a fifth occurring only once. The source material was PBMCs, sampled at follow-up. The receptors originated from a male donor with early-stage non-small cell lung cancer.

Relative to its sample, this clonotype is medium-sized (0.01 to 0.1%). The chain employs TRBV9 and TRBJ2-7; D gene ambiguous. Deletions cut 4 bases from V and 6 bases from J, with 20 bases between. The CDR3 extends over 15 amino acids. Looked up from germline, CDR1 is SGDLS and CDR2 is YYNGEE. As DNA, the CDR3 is TGTGCCAGCAGCCAATATTACGGCGAATCATCCGAGCAGTACTTC. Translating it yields CASSQYYGESSEQYF.

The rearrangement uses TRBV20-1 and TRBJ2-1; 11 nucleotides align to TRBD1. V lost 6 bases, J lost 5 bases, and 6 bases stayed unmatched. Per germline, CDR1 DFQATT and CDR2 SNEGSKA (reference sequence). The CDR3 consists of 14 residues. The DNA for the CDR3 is TGCAGTGCCCGAAGGGACAGGGGGAACAATGAGCAGTTCTTC. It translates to CSARRDRGNNEQFF.